This record looks at one T cell receptor beta chain sequence and its context. Its cognate antigen is unknown. This sample stems from a study of cytomegalovirus exposure and HLA in healthy donors. Turning to the study itself: Earlier, approximately 190 million T cells were analyzed, and fewer than 120 million unique TCR beta sequences were found among them. The study, taken as a whole, reports: When analyzed later, a missense DCLRE1C variant was found to be linked to TCR beta V- and J-gene trimming. According to an earlier analysis, most TCR beta V segments yielded productive rearrangements about 90% or about 30% of the time.

Use of 60 Vbeta and 13 Jbeta primers characterized the PCR. The assay was immunoSEQ multiplex PCR, and TCRdb's table has in-frame clones only and misses some. The data show 100,000 or so clones, about three quarters seen once. This CDR3 region has 14 residues. Germline CDR1 reads SGHAT; CDR2 reads FQNNGV. With 0 bases removed from V and 1 base from J, the gap between germline ends came to 6 bases. This sequence was found in a male donor in good health and CMV-seronegative. The J gene is TRBJ1-1, the V gene TRBV11-2; D gene ambiguous. Specimen: PBMCs. CDR3 coding DNA: TGTGCCAGCAGCTTAGAGCCAGAGAACACTGAAGCTTTCTTT. Translating it yields CASSLEPENTEAFF.